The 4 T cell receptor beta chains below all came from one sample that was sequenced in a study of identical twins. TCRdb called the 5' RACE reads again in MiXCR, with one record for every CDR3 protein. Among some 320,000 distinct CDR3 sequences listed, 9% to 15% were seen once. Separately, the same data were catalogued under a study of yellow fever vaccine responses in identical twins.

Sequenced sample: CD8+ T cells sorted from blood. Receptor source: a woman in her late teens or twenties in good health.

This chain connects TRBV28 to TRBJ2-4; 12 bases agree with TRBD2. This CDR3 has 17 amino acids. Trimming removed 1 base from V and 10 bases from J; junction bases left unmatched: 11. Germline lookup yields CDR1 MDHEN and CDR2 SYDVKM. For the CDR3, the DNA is TGTGCCAGCAGTTTATTCCCCCGACTAGCGGGAGAGGGTATTCAGTACTTC. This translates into CASSLFPRLAGEGIQYF.

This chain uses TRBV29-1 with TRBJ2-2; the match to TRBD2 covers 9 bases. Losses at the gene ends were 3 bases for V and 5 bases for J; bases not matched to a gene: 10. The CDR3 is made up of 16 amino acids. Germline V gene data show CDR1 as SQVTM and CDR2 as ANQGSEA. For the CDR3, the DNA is TGCAGCGTTGATTTCGCAGCGGGAGGTGGAACCGGGGAGCTGTTTTTT. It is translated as CSVDFAAGGGTGELFF.

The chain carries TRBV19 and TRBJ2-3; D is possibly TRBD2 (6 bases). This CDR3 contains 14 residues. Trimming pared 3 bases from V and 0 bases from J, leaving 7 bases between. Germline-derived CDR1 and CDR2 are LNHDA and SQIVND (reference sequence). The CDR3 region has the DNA TGTGCCAGTAGTATGGAGGGCAGCACAGATACGCAGTATTTT. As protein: CASSMEGSTDTQYF.

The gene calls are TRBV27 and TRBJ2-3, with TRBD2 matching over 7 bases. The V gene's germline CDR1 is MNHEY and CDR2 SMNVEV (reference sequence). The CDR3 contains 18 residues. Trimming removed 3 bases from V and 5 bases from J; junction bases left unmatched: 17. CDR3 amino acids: CASSFTTPYAGVKDTQYF. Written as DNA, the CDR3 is TGTGCCAGCAGTTTTACCACGCCTTATGCGGGAGTAAAAGATACGCAGTATTTT.